This T cell receptor (beta chain) is from a study of cytomegalovirus exposure and HLA in healthy donors. Study-level findings and limits: A few chains tied to CMV proved CMV antigen-specific in vitro. The classifier was said to identify cytomegalovirus status with high specificity and sensitivity.

Worth noting for this clone: The antigen is not known.

Libraries were prepared by immunoSEQ multiplex PCR; TCRdb keeps only in-frame clonotypes and omits some of them. The sample has 150,000 to 200,000 clones, about 96% seen once. Sequenced: PBMCs. The sequence derives from a woman younger than 30 in good health and CMV-seronegative.

The CDR3 coding sequence is TGCGCCAGCAGCCAAGACCGGCGACTAGCGGGAGGACAGACCCAGTACTTC. This translates into CASSQDRRLAGGQTQYF. The J gene is TRBJ2-5, the V gene TRBV4-3; 13 nucleotides agree with TRBD2. CDR3 length: 17 residues. Trimming took 0 bases from V and 6 from J; bases not matched to a gene: 7. The germline V gene encodes CDR1 LGHNA and CDR2 YSLEER.